This is a list of T cell receptor beta chains from one sample in a study of T-cell memory formation after mild COVID-19. Using its own MiXCR run on the 5' RACE reads, TCRdb lists one record per CDR3 protein. The table includes 350,000 or so distinct CDR3 sequences, around 20% detected once. The source material was PBMCs or a T cell subset sorted from them (not recorded which). The receptor set was obtained from a young man who had mild COVID-19 (a few samples of this study predate the infection). Cell type and time point are not known. CDR3s include the opening cysteine and the closing phenylalanine or tryptophan. The D gene is left open where the match is weak. Rows give clone size only sometimes, using once, few, many, or a class for an expanded clone.

cdr3_nt cdr3_aa j_call clone_size d_call v_call
TGCGCCAGCAGCCAAGGGGCTCACAGGGGGCTGGGCACTGAAGCTTTCTTT CASSQGAHRGLGTEAFF TRBJ1-1 . TRBD1 TRBV4-1
TGTGCCAGCAGGTTTGGAGGCCCTCAGCCCCAGCATTTT CASRFGGPQPQHF TRBJ1-5 few . TRBV6-6
TGTGCCAGCAGTCCGGGCCCGGGCTATGGCTACACCTTC CASSPGPGYGYTF TRBJ1-2 . . TRBV28
TGCGCCAGCAGCCGAGTGGGGCGCACTGAAGCTTTCTTT CASSRVGRTEAFF TRBJ1-1 few . TRBV5-1
TGCGCCAGCAGCTTGACATCGACAGGGCGAAACATTCAGTACTTC CASSLTSTGRNIQYF TRBJ2-4 . TRBD1 TRBV5-1
TGTGCCAGCAGCTTCAGGTCGGATTATGGCTACACCTTC CASSFRSDYGYTF TRBJ1-2 few . TRBV7-9
TGCGCCAGCAAAGCGCGGTGGGACACTGAAGCTTTCTTT CASKARWDTEAFF TRBJ1-1 . . TRBV5-1
TGCGCCAGCAGCTTGGAGTTATCGGGGGGCCGTGGAGATACGCAGTATTTT CASSLELSGGRGDTQYF TRBJ2-3 . . TRBV5-1
TGCGCCAGCAGCTTGAGGCCCAGGGGCGAAGCTTTCTTT CASSLRPRGEAFF TRBJ1-1 few . TRBV5-1
TGTGCCAGCAGCATCCAGGGGAACCAAGAGACCCAGTACTTC CASSIQGNQETQYF TRBJ2-5 few . TRBV2